This T cell receptor (beta chain) was identified during a study of blood T cell repertoires in COVID-19. In the source study's methods: Estimated nucleated cell counts came from reference gene primer amplification. Measured with immunoSEQ multiplex PCR; TCRdb has only the in-frame clones, and not every one. From that table come the V and J calls and clone size; the DNA was used to work out D and trimming. The data contain 140,000 to 150,000 clones, roughly 78% of them singletons. Germline CDR1 is SGHNT and CDR2 is YYREEE (reference sequence). Losses at the gene ends were 4 bases for V and 0 bases for J; bases not matched to a gene: 3. This CDR3 comprises 14 residues. Recovered status in Cohort 3 required two negative PCRs, clearance, or symptom resolution.

The sample consisted of PBMCs or T cells enriched from blood (not recorded which). The sequence was obtained from a woman between 50 and 59 years old who had recovered from COVID-19. This chain uses TRBV5-4 with TRBJ1-1; 7 positions match TRBD1. The CDR3 region has the DNA TGTGCCAGCAGCCGTGGACAGGTGAACACTGAAGCTTTCTTT. This encodes CASSRGQVNTEAFF.